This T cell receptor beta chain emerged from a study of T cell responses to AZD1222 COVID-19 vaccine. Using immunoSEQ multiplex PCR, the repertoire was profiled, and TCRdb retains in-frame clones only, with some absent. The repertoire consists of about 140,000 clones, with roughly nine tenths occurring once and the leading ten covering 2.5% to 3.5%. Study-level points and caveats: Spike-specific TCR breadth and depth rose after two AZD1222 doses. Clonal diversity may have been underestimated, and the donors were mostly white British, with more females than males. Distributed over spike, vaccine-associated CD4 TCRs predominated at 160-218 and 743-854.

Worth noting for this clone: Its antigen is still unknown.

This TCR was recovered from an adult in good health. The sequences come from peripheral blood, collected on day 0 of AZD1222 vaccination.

CDR3 sequence reads: CASSQDSDRNEKLFF. The CDR3, as DNA: TGTGCCAGCAGCCAAGACAGTGATAGGAATGAAAAACTGTTTTTT. V and J are TRBV3-1 (or the pseudogene TRBV3-2) and TRBJ1-4, with D unresolved. CDR3 length: 15 amino acids. CDR1 is LGHDT and CDR2 is YNNKEL in the germline V gene (reference sequence). The V end lost 0 bases, the J end lost 5 bases, and 10 bases lay between the germline ends.